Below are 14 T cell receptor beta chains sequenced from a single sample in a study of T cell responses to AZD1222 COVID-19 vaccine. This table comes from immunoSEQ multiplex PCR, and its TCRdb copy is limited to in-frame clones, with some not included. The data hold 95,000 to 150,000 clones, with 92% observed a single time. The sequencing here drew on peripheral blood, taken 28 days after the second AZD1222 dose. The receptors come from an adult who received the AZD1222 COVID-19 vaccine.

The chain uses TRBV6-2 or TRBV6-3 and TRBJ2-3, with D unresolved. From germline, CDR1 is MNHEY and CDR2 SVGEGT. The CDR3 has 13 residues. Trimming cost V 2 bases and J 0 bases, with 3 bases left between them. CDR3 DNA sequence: TGTGCCAGCAGTTACGATAGCACAGATACGCAGTATTTT. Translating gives CASSYDSTDTQYF.

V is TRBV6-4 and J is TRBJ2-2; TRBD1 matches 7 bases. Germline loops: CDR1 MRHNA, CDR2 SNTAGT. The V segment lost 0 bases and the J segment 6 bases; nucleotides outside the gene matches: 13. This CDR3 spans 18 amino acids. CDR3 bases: TGTGCCAGCAGTGACTCGATGATTGGGACAGAGTTCCCCGGGGAGCTGTTTTTT. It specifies CASSDSMIGTEFPGELFF.

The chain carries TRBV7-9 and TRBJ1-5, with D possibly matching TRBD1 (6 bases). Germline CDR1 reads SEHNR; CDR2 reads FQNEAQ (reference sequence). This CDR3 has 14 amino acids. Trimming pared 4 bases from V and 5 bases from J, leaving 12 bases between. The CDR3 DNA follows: TGTGCCAGCAGCTACTACAGGGACCATCAGCCCCAGCATTTT. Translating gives CASSYYRDHQPQHF.

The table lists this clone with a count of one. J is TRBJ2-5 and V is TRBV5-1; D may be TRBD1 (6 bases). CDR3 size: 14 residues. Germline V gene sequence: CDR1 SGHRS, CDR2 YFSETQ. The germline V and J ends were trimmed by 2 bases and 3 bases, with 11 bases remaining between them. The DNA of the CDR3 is TGCGCCAGCAGCTTTGGCGCAGGGGAAGAGACCCAGTACTTC. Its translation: CASSFGAGEETQYF. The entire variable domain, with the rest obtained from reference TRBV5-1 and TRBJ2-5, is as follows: KAGVTQTPRYLIKTRGQQVTLSCSPISGHRSVSWYQQTPGQGLQFLFEYFSETQRNKGNFPGRFSGRQFSNSRSEMNVSTLELGDSALYLCASSFGAGEETQYFGPGTRLLVL.

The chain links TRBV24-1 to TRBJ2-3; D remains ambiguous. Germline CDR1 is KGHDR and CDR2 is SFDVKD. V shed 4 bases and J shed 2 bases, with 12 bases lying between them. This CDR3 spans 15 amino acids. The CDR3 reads CATSEPDTNTDTQYF. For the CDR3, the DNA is TGTGCCACCAGTGAACCCGACACGAACACAGATACGCAGTATTTT.

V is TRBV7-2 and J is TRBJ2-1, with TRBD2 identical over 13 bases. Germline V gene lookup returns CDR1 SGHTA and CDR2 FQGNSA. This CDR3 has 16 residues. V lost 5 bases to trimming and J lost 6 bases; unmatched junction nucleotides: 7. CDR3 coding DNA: TGTGCCAGCAGCGAAACTAGCGGGGGGGCTTCCAATGAGCAGTTCTTC. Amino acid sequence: CASSETSGGASNEQFF.

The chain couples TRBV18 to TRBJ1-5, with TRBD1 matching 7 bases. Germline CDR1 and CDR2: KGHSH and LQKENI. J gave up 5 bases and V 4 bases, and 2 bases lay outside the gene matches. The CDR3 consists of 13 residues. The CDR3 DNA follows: TGTGCCAGCTCACTCGACAGGGATCAGCCCCAGCATTTT. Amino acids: CASSLDRDQPQHF. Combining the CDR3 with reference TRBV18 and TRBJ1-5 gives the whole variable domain NAGVMQNPRHLVRRRGQEARLRCSPMKGHSHVYWYRQLPEEGLKFMVYLQKENIIDESGMPKERFSAEFPKEGPSILRIQQVVRGDSAAYFCASSLDRDQPQHFGDGTRLSIL.

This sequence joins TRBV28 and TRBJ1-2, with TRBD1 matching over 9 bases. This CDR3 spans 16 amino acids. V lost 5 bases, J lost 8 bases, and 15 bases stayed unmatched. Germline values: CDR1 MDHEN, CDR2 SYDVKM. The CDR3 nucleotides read TGTGCCAGCAGTGTCATTCCGGGACAGGGAAACGGGGGCTACACCTTC. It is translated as CASSVIPGQGNGGYTF.

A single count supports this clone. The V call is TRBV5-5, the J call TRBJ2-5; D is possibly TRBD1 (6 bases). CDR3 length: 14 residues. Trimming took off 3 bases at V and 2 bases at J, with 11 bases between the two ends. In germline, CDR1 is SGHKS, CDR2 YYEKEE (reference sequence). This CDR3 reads CASSSIQGQETQYF. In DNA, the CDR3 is TGTGCCAGCAGCTCCATTCAGGGGCAAGAGACCCAGTACTTC.

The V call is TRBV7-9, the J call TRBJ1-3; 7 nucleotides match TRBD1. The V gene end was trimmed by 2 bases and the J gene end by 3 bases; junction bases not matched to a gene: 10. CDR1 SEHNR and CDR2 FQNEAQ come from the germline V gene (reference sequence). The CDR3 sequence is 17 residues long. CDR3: CASSLRPDRVDGNTIYF. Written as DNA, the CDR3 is TGTGCCAGCAGCTTACGGCCCGACAGGGTAGATGGAAACACCATATATTTT.

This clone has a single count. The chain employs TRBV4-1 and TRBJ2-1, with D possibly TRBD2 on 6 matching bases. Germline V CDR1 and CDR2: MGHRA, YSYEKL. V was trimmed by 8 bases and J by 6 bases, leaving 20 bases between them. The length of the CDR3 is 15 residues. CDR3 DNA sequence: TGCGCCAGCTTTCGAGACCACGAGGAGGGCAATGAGCAGTTCTTC. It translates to CASFRDHEEGNEQFF.

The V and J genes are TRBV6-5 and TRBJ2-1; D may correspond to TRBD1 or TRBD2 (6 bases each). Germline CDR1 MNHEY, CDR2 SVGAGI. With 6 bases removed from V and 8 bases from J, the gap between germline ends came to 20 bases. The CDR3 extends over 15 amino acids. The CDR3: CASRDPFGGRDEQFF. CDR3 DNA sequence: TGTGCCAGCAGGGACCCGTTTGGGGGGCGCGATGAGCAGTTCTTC.

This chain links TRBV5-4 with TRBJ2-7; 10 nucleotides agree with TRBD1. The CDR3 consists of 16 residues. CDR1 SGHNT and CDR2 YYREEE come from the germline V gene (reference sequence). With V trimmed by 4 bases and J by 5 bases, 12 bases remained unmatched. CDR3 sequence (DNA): TGTGCCAGCAGCCGGCCCACCGGGACAGGGGTCGACGAGCAGTACTTC. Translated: CASSRPTGTGVDEQYF.

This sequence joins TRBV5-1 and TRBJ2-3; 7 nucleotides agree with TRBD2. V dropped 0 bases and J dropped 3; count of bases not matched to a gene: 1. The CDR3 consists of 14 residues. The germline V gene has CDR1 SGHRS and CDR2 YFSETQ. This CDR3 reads CASSLVSGTDTQYF. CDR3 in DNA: TGCGCCAGCAGCTTGGTTAGCGGGACAGATACGCAGTATTTT.